This passage covers 27 T cell receptor beta chains from one sample sequenced in a study of blood T cell repertoires in COVID-19. Assay: immunoSEQ multiplex PCR; the TCRdb copy retains only in-frame clones and omits some. The data hold over 350,000 clones, with around nine tenths observed a single time. The sample consisted of PBMCs or T cells enriched from blood (not recorded which). Receptor source: a woman younger than 30 with acute COVID-19.

About this clone itself: This could be a read error, since a much larger clone is one nucleotide away. Within the sample, other DNA sequences also encode this same CDR3. The chain combines TRBV25-1 with TRBJ2-7, with a tentative D call TRBD2 (7 bases). This CDR3 comprises 13 residues. V shed 3 bases and J shed 2 bases, with 8 bases lying between them. Germline CDR1 MGHDK, CDR2 SYGVNS. The CDR3 sequence is CASSEGGPYEQYF. The CDR3 coding sequence is TGTGCCAGCAGTGAGGGGGGGCCCTACGAGCAGTACTTC.

The chain joins TRBV6-5 to TRBJ2-5; 10 nucleotides line up with TRBD1. This CDR3 is 15 amino acids long. Trimming removed 0 bases from V and 3 bases from J; junction bases left unmatched: 1. Per the germline V gene, CDR1 is MNHEY and CDR2 is SVGAGI. In DNA, the CDR3 is TGTGCCAGCAGTTACTCCGGGACAGGGGAAGAGACCCAGTACTTC. Its protein is CASSYSGTGEETQYF.

V is TRBV7-2 and J is TRBJ2-1; a weak D match, TRBD1 (5 bases). V dropped 3 bases and J dropped 9 bases, with 12 bases sitting between them. The CDR3 sequence is 13 residues long. Germline CDR1 SGHTA, CDR2 FQGNSA. CDR3: CASSLATDTEQFF. The CDR3 DNA reads as TGTGCCAGCAGCTTGGCGACAGATACTGAGCAGTTCTTC.

The chain is built from TRBV18 and TRBJ1-6; 7 positions match TRBD1. The CDR3 is 14 amino acids. The V gene's germline CDR1 is KGHSH and CDR2 LQKENI. Germline trimming cut 5 bases from V and 6 bases from J; bases unmatched to any gene: 4. For the CDR3, the DNA is TGTGCCAGCTCATCAGGGACAGCTAATTCACCCCTCCACTTT. Translation: CASSSGTANSPLHF.

For this clone: The junction departs from the called germline gene at one end, perhaps through a read error. Within the sample, other DNA sequences also encode this same CDR3. The rearrangement links TRBV7-7 to TRBJ1-3, with 10 bases matching TRBD1. Per the germline V gene, CDR1 is SSHAT and CDR2 is FNYEAQ (reference sequence). The CDR3 runs to 15 residues. The CDR3 is CASSSGTGAGNTIYF. The CDR3 nucleotides are TGTGCTAGCAGCTCCGGGACAGGGGCTGGAAACACCATATATTTT. Filled out from reference TRBV7-7 and TRBJ1-3, the complete variable domain reads GAGVSQSPRYKVTKRGQDVTLRCDPISSHATLYWYQQALGQGPEFLTYFNYEAQPDKSGLPSDRFSAERPEGSISTLTIQRTEQRDSAMYRCASSSGTGAGNTIYFGEGSWLTVV.

This rearrangement joins TRBV2 to TRBJ1-2, with a tentative D call TRBD1 (5 bases). The V end was cut by 6 bases, the J end by 4 bases, with 15 bases between. The CDR3 spans 14 residues. From germline, CDR1 is SNHLY and CDR2 FYNNEI. CDR3 nucleotides: TGTGCCAGCAGCCGGGGGGTCTCTATCTATGGCTACACCTTC. The encoded protein is CASSRGVSIYGYTF. The variable domain in full, completed from reference TRBV2 and TRBJ1-2, reads EPEVTQTPSHQVTQMGQEVILRCVPISNHLYFYWYRQILGQKVEFLVSFYNNEISEKSEIFDDQFSVERPDGSNFTLKIRSTKLEDSAMYFCASSRGVSIYGYTFGSGTRLTVV.

In this sample, this clone turned up once. V is TRBV29-1 and J is TRBJ2-5, with 8 bases aligning to TRBD2. V gave up 0 bases and J gave up 6 bases; unmatched junction bases: 12. The CDR3 sequence is 16 residues long. CDR1 is SQVTM, CDR2 ANQGSEA, per germline. The CDR3 reads CSVEESERGYRKTQYF. CDR3 coding DNA: TGCAGCGTTGAAGAGAGCGAGCGGGGGTATAGGAAGACCCAGTACTTC.

The V gene is TRBV30, the J gene TRBJ2-1; D perhaps matches TRBD2 (7 bases). The V and J ends lost 0 bases and 7 bases respectively, with 13 bases between them. There are 14 residues in the CDR3. CDR1 GTSNPN and CDR2 SVGIG come from the germline V gene (reference sequence). CDR3 residues: CAWSVGGAGNEQFF. In nucleotides, the CDR3 is TGTGCCTGGAGTGTAGGGGGAGCGGGGAATGAGCAGTTCTTC. The variable domain in full, with the rest retrieved from reference TRBV30 and TRBJ2-1, is SQTIHQWPATLVQPVGSPLSLECTVEGTSNPNLYWYRQAAGRGLQLLFYSVGIGQISSEVPQNLSASRPQDRQFILSSKKLLLSDSGFYLCAWSVGGAGNEQFFGPGTRLTVL.

The V call is TRBV24-1, the J call TRBJ2-1; D perhaps matches TRBD2 (6 bases). Germline V CDR1 and CDR2: KGHDR, SFDVKD. The CDR3 totals 13 residues. Trimming pared 10 bases from V and 0 bases from J, leaving 9 bases between. The CDR3 here is CATEGSSYNEQFF. CDR3 sequence (DNA): TGTGCCACGGAGGGGAGCTCCTACAATGAGCAGTTCTTC.

As concerns this clone: Other nucleotide sequences from this sample produce the same CDR3. V is TRBV3-1 (or the pseudogene TRBV3-2) and J is TRBJ2-3, with 7 positions matching TRBD1. The germline V gene has CDR1 LGHDT and CDR2 YNNKEL (reference sequence). The CDR3 is 15 amino acids. The junction had 1 base not matched to a gene; V was cut back by 1 base and J by 0 bases. CDR3 sequence (DNA): TGTGCCAGCAGCCAAGTGACAGGGAGCACAGATACGCAGTATTTT. Translated: CASSQVTGSTDTQYF.

V and J are TRBV28 and TRBJ2-1, with TRBD1 matching 8 bases. Unmatched junction bases numbered 10, after V lost 4 bases and J lost 2 bases. This CDR3 comprises 17 residues. Germline CDR1 reads MDHEN; CDR2 reads SYDVKM. CDR3 sequence: CASSSRQGIGAYNEQFF. The CDR3 region has the DNA TGTGCCAGCAGTTCCCGACAGGGGATAGGGGCCTACAATGAGCAGTTCTTC.

The CDR3 loop reads CSVFTGIRYSNQPQHF. The CDR3 coding sequence is TGCAGCGTGTTTACAGGGATCCGTTATAGCAATCAGCCCCAGCATTTT. The chain links TRBV29-1 to TRBJ1-5; D is possibly TRBD1 (6 bases). Trimming cost V 6 bases and J 0 bases, with 18 bases left between them. Germline loops: CDR1 SQVTM, CDR2 ANQGSEA. The CDR3 consists of 16 residues.

This clone was seen only a few times. The J gene is TRBJ1-2, the V gene TRBV9, with D possibly TRBD1 on 5 matching bases. V was pared by 6 bases and J by 0 bases, with 15 bases between. The CDR3 extends over 15 amino acids. Germline V CDR1 and CDR2: SGDLS, YYNGEE. The CDR3: CASTGTWGPNYGYTF. In nucleotides, the CDR3 is TGTGCCAGCACAGGGACTTGGGGCCCTAACTATGGCTACACCTTC. Filled out from reference TRBV9 and TRBJ1-2, the complete variable domain reads DSGVTQTPKHLITATGQRVTLRCSPRSGDLSVYWYQQSLDQGLQFLIQYYNGEERAKGNILERFSAQQFPDLHSELNLSSLELGDSALYFCASTGTWGPNYGYTFGSGTRLTVV.

This rearrangement joins TRBV2 to TRBJ1-2; possibly TRBD1 for D (5 bases). CDR3 length: 15 residues. The V gene lost 6 bases and the J gene lost 4 bases, with 18 bases spanning the gap. Germline V gives CDR1 SNHLY, CDR2 FYNNEI. The CDR3 DNA follows: TGTGCCAGCAGGGCCGACCCCAGGGTTCCCTATGGCTACACCTTC. Translating it yields CASRADPRVPYGYTF.

The V call is TRBV10-3, the J call TRBJ2-3, with unresolved D. From germline, CDR1 is ENHRY and CDR2 SYGVKD. V gave up 2 bases and J gave up 6 bases, with 6 bases separating them. The CDR3 is 12 residues long. The CDR3 here is CAISERRDTQYF. The CDR3 DNA is TGTGCCATCAGTGAGAGGCGGGATACGCAGTATTTT.

This clone was observed once. The rearrangement links TRBV5-1 to TRBJ2-1; TRBD2 aligns across 9 bases. V lost 1 base, J lost 4 bases, and 6 bases stayed unmatched. CDR3 length: 16 residues. The germline V gene has CDR1 SGHRS and CDR2 YFSETQ. The CDR3 loop reads CASSLPTSGDYNEQFF. The CDR3 DNA follows: TGCGCCAGCAGCTTGCCGACTAGCGGCGATTACAATGAGCAGTTCTTC.

The chain couples TRBV11-2 to TRBJ2-3; no clear D gene. V lost 5 bases to trimming and J lost 2 bases, with 17 bases between them. The germline V gene has CDR1 SGHAT and CDR2 FQNNGV. The CDR3 spans 16 residues. As DNA, the CDR3 is TGTGCCAGCAGCCGCTCGGGTGGCACCATCACAGATACGCAGTATTTT. This translates into CASSRSGGTITDTQYF.

CDR3 nucleotides: TGTGCCAGCAGTTTAAGAGGGAAGTCCTATAATTCACCCCTCCACTTT. Its translation is CASSLRGKSYNSPLHF. The chain recombines TRBV27 with TRBJ1-6; D remains unclear. The CDR3 has 16 residues. CDR1 and CDR2 from the germline V gene are MNHEY and SMNVEV (reference sequence). V was trimmed by 2 bases and J by 1 base, leaving 9 bases between them.

This rearrangement joins TRBV6-5 to TRBJ2-7; 13 bases agree with TRBD2. The CDR3 length is 15 residues. J lost 2 bases, V lost 5 bases, and 3 bases had no gene match. Germline assignment: CDR1 MNHEY and CDR2 SVGAGI. The DNA for the CDR3 is TGTGCCAGCAGTCGGACTAGCGGGGGCACCTACGAGCAGTACTTC. It codes for CASSRTSGGTYEQYF.

The CDR3 protein is CASSQLTGGRRANVLTF. DNA for the CDR3: TGTGCCAGCAGCCAGCTTACAGGGGGAAGACGGGCCAACGTCCTGACTTTC. The chain employs TRBV3-1 (or the pseudogene TRBV3-2) and TRBJ2-6; 8 positions agree with TRBD1. The V gene's germline CDR1 is LGHDT and CDR2 YNNKEL (reference sequence). V shed 3 bases, J shed 5 bases, and the junction held 9 bases outside the gene matches. This CDR3 region has 17 residues.

The chain recombines TRBV30 with TRBJ1-6; D not certain. Per germline, CDR1 GTSNPN and CDR2 SVGIG (reference sequence). The CDR3 spans 19 residues. V lost 5 bases and J 2 bases, leaving 25 bases between the germline ends. CDR3 region: CAWDGVTSGRAPYNSPLHF. In DNA form, the CDR3 reads TGTGCCTGGGACGGCGTAACCTCGGGAAGGGCTCCCTATAATTCACCCCTCCACTTT.

The CDR3 loop reads CASSSRHPPQYF. The CDR3 bases are TGTGCCAGCAGCTCCAGACACCCCCCGCAGTATTTT. V and J are TRBV5-5 and TRBJ2-3; no clear D gene. Germline V gene sequence: CDR1 SGHKS, CDR2 YYEKEE (reference sequence). V lost 3 bases and J lost 10, with 12 bases in between. The CDR3 runs 12 residues.

V is TRBV7-9 and J is TRBJ2-5, with D maybe TRBD1 (6 bases). V dropped 0 bases and J dropped 4 bases, with 15 bases sitting between them. Germline loops: CDR1 SEHNR, CDR2 FQNEAQ (reference sequence). The CDR3 has 16 residues. Written as DNA, the CDR3 is TGTGCCAGCAGCTTAGCGCTGTGGACAGAGGGAGAGACCCAGTACTTC. Protein product: CASSLALWTEGETQYF. Supplemented by reference TRBV7-9 and TRBJ2-5, the full variable domain reads DTGVSQNPRHKITKRGQNVTFRCDPISEHNRLYWYRQTLGQGPEFLTYFQNEAQLEKSRLLSDRFSAERPKGSFSTLEIQRTEQGDSAMYLCASSLALWTEGETQYFGPGTRLLVL.

The gene calls are TRBV5-1 and TRBJ1-4, with 11 nucleotides matching TRBD1. The CDR3 runs to 15 residues. The V and J ends lost 4 bases and 7 bases, in that order; junction bases with no gene match: 6. Germline assignment: CDR1 SGHRS and CDR2 YFSETQ. The CDR3 protein is CASSPIGTGGEKLFF. CDR3 nucleotides: TGCGCCAGCAGCCCGATCGGGACAGGGGGTGAAAAACTGTTTTTT. The whole variable domain, remainder taken from reference TRBV5-1 and TRBJ1-4, is KAGVTQTPRYLIKTRGQQVTLSCSPISGHRSVSWYQQTPGQGLQFLFEYFSETQRNKGNFPGRFSGRQFSNSRSEMNVSTLELGDSALYLCASSPIGTGGEKLFFGSGTQLSVL.

In DNA form, the CDR3 reads TGTGCCACCGGGCCGGGGACAGGCAATCAGCCCCAGCATTTT. Residues: CATGPGTGNQPQHF. The chain couples TRBV10-3 to TRBJ1-5, with 7 bases lining up with TRBD1. The CDR3 is 14 amino acids. CDR1 ENHRY and CDR2 SYGVKD come from the germline V gene. V lost 10 bases and J lost 2; bases outside the gene matches: 8.

The genes are TRBV6-5 and TRBJ1-2; D is possibly TRBD1 (5 bases). The V gene's germline CDR1 is MNHEY and CDR2 SVGAGI. Trimming removed 7 bases at V and 2 bases at J, with 8 bases between. The CDR3 sequence is 12 residues long. CDR3 loop: CASMGRNYGYTF. The CDR3 bases are TGTGCCAGCATGGGGCGAAACTATGGCTACACCTTC.

This clone has a handful of counts. The rearrangement joins TRBV7-9 to TRBJ1-1; 7 nucleotides agree with TRBD1. CDR3 size: 11 residues. Germline V gives CDR1 SEHNR, CDR2 FQNEAQ (reference sequence). Germline trimming cut 5 bases from V and 9 bases from J; bases unmatched to any gene: 3. The CDR3 bases are TGTGCCAGCAGCCGGGGACAGCAAGCTTTCTTT. This encodes CASSRGQQAFF.